The TCR beta chain described here comes from a study of cytomegalovirus exposure and HLA in healthy donors. The study, taken as a whole, reports: One cluster of highly shared sequence variants probably arose as a sequencing artifact.

The CDR3 extends over 12 amino acids. V lost 6 bases and J 1 base, leaving 6 bases between the germline ends. Germline V gene lookup returns CDR1 SNHLY and CDR2 FYNNEI. On this clone itself: Its antigen is still unknown.

The PCR made use of 60 Vbeta and 13 Jbeta primers. This table comes from immunoSEQ multiplex PCR, and its TCRdb copy is limited to in-frame clones, with some not included. The sample records about 190,000 clones, roughly four fifths being singletons. The V and J genes are TRBV2 and TRBJ1-1, with D unresolved. The origin of this receptor is a woman in her twenties or thirties in good health and CMV-seropositive. Sequencing input: PBMCs. CDR3 DNA sequence: TGTGCCAGCAGCAGAAGGAACACTGAAGCTTTCTTT. Its translation: CASSRRNTEAFF.